This T cell receptor beta chain appears in the sequencing data of a study of blood T cell repertoires in COVID-19. About the research overall: Sites across the United States, Italy and Spain contributed samples from acute and convalescent COVID-19. Sources were T cells, B-cell-depleted T cells, or PBMCs; the material itself was cDNA or gDNA.

Authors' analysis steps: Estimates of nucleated cell counts were drawn from the amplification of reference gene primers. This table comes from immunoSEQ multiplex PCR, and its TCRdb copy is limited to in-frame clones, with some not included. V and J calls and clone size come straight from that table; D and trimming were deduced from the DNA. The sample holds 65,000 to 70,000 clones, about 94% seen once. The CDR3 totals 15 residues. Germline loops: CDR1 ENHRY, CDR2 SYGVKD. With V trimmed by 0 bases and J by 9 bases, 7 bases remained unmatched. The sequencing input was peripheral blood. The sequence was obtained from a man in his 70s with active COVID-19. The V and J genes are TRBV10-3 and TRBJ2-3; 9 nucleotides align to TRBD1. DNA of the CDR3: TGTGCCATCAGTGAGTCAACAGGGACAGGGCAAACGCAGTATTTT. As protein: CAISESTGTGQTQYF.